Reported below is one T cell receptor beta chain. Its antigen is still unknown. The table came from immunoSEQ multiplex PCR; TCRdb's copy has only in-frame clones and leaves some out. The sample lists about 1.5 million clones; 98% were seen once. Healthy HIV-negative adults with no recent acute infections or vaccinations were recruited as donors. This entry comes from a study of shared clonotypes between healthy human individuals. Findings and limits, study-wide: Sample collection involved blood only; tissue repertoires are likely different. Memory subsets generally showed lower estimated richness than naive subsets.

V lost 0 bases and J 6 bases, leaving 12 bases between the germline ends. The CDR3 consists of 15 residues. Germline V gives CDR1 KGHSH, CDR2 LQKENI. The clonotype originates from a man aged 30 to 45 in good health. The sequencing sample was made of naive CD4+ T cells sorted from blood. Subset noted: CD45RA+ positively selected. The V call is TRBV18, the J call TRBJ1-5; no clear D gene. CDR3 coding DNA: TGTGCCAGCTCACCACCGGAGGGTAATGGTCAGCCCCAGCATTTT. This translates into CASSPPEGNGQPQHF.